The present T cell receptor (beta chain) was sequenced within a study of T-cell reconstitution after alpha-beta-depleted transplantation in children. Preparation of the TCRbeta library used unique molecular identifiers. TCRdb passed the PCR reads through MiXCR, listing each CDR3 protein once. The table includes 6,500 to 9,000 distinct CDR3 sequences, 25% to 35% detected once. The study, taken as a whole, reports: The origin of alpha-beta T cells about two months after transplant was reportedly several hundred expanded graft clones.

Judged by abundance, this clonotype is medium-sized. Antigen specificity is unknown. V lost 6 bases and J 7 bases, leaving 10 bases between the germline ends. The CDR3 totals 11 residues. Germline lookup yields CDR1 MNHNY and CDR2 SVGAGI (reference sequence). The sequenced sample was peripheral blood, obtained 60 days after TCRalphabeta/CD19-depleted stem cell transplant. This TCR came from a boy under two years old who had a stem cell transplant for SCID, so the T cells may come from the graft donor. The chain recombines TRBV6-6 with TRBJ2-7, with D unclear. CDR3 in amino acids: CASRAIGEQYF. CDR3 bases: TGTGCCAGCAGGGCTATTGGGGAGCAGTACTTC.